This is a list of T cell receptor beta chains from one sample in a study of blood T cell repertoires in COVID-19. The repertoire was sequenced with immunoSEQ multiplex PCR; TCRdb's copy has only in-frame clones and lacks some. The sample records approximately 300,000 clones, 85% to 90% being singletons. Sequencing was done on a sample of PBMCs or T cells enriched from blood (not recorded which). Receptor source: a woman between 18 and 30 years old who had recovered from COVID-19. Both conserved end residues are part of each CDR3. Each record gives: clone size, V gene, CDR3 length, J gene, D gene, CDR3 DNA, CDR3 protein. The D gene is left open where the match is weak. For some rows the clone size is stated as once, few or many, or as a class when expanded; others skip it.

clone_size: once
v_call: TRBV7-3
cdr3_length: 13
j_call: TRBJ1-2
d_call: .
cdr3_nt: TGTGCCAGCAGCAGAACAGCTAACTATGGCTACACCTTC
cdr3_aa: CASSRTANYGYTF

clone_size: .
v_call: TRBV7-9
cdr3_length: 14
j_call: TRBJ1-1
d_call: .
cdr3_nt: TGTGCCAGCAGGCGTGTTATCACTTACACTGAAGCTTTCTTT
cdr3_aa: CASRRVITYTEAFF

clone_size: .
v_call: TRBV12-5
cdr3_length: 13
j_call: TRBJ2-1
d_call: .
cdr3_nt: TGTGCTAGTGGGCCAATTAGCTACTATGAGCAGTTCTTC
cdr3_aa: CASGPISYYEQFF

clone_size: .
v_call: TRBV19
cdr3_length: 14
j_call: TRBJ2-1
d_call: .
cdr3_nt: TGTGCCAGTAGTCGGGACTTCGGATACAATGAGCAGTTCTTC
cdr3_aa: CASSRDFGYNEQFF

clone_size: .
v_call: TRBV5-1
cdr3_length: 15
j_call: TRBJ1-1
d_call: TRBD1
cdr3_nt: TGCGCCAGCAGCTTGTCCGGGACAGGGCGGACTGAAGCTTTCTTT
cdr3_aa: CASSLSGTGRTEAFF

clone_size: many
v_call: TRBV18
cdr3_length: 14
j_call: TRBJ2-1
d_call: TRBD2
cdr3_nt: TGTGCCAGCTCTTCCGGACTAGCGGGAGATGAGCAGTTCTTC
cdr3_aa: CASSSGLAGDEQFF

clone_size: .
v_call: TRBV5-1
cdr3_length: 17
j_call: TRBJ2-3
d_call: TRBD2
cdr3_nt: TGCGCCAGCAGCTTCGGACTAGCTTCAACGGGCGCAGATACGCAGTATTTT
cdr3_aa: CASSFGLASTGADTQYF

clone_size: .
v_call: TRBV5-1
cdr3_length: 15
j_call: TRBJ1-1
d_call: .
cdr3_nt: TGCGCCAGCAGCTTCCCCGGGAAGACGTCGACTGAAGCTTTCTTT
cdr3_aa: CASSFPGKTSTEAFF

clone_size: .
v_call: TRBV16
cdr3_length: 14
j_call: TRBJ1-1
d_call: TRBD1
cdr3_nt: TGTGCCAGCAGCCATCCCGGGACAGCCACTGAAGCTTTCTTT
cdr3_aa: CASSHPGTATEAFF

clone_size: .
v_call: TRBV19
cdr3_length: 18
j_call: TRBJ1-5
d_call: .
cdr3_nt: TGTGCCAGTAGTATAGTGGCAGGTGATCTATATAGCAATCAGCCCCAGCATTTT
cdr3_aa: CASSIVAGDLYSNQPQHF

clone_size: .
v_call: TRBV19
cdr3_length: 15
j_call: TRBJ2-2
d_call: TRBD1
cdr3_nt: TGTGCCAGTAGTTTGACAGGGTCGAACACCGGGGAGCTGTTTTTT
cdr3_aa: CASSLTGSNTGELFF